The next 32 T cell receptor beta chains were all read from a single sample in a study of human T cells and chemical hapten exposure. TCRdb re-derived calls from the RACE reads in MiXCR, one entry per CDR3 protein. The data hold under 90,000 distinct CDR3 sequences, with over 8.5% observed a single time. Time point denoted: healthy volunteer bleed at 6 weeks. Unfractionated whole blood yielded the extracted total RNA. The source material was whole blood. These receptors originate from a male donor in good health. Some clones in this sample may be carry-over from other donors' samples.

This clonotype has ten or more counts. This chain joins TRBV4-3 and TRBJ2-5; D remains ambiguous. The CDR3 spans 16 residues. In germline, CDR1 is LGHNA, CDR2 YSLEER. V lost 1 base to trimming and J lost 1 base, with 13 bases between them. CDR3 in DNA: TGCGCCAGCAGCCAAGCACATCCCCGGCCCCAAGAGACCCAGTACTTC. Translating it yields CASSQAHPRPQETQYF.

V gene TRBV9 combines with J gene TRBJ2-3, with 13 bases matching TRBD2. The CDR3 spans 16 residues. J lost 6 bases, V lost 0 bases, and 4 bases had no gene match. From germline, CDR1 is SGDLS and CDR2 YYNGEE. In DNA, the CDR3 is TGTGCCAGCAGCGTAGTATGGACTAGCGGGAGTGATACGCAGTATTTT. Translating it yields CASSVVWTSGSDTQYF.

V usage is TRBV5-1 and J usage is TRBJ2-2; perhaps TRBD2 as D (6 bases). The CDR3 is 14 amino acids. V gave up 4 bases and J gave up 1 base, with 8 bases separating them. CDR1 and CDR2 from the germline V gene are SGHRS and YFSETQ. CDR3 DNA: TGCGCCAGCAGCCCGGGGGTGAACACCGGGGAGCTGTTTTTT. Amino acid sequence: CASSPGVNTGELFF.

This chain connects TRBV20-1 to TRBJ2-5; 7 bases fit TRBD1. Germline V gene lookup returns CDR1 DFQATT and CDR2 SNEGSKA (reference sequence). The CDR3 is made up of 16 amino acids. The J segment lost 0 bases and the V segment lost 6 bases, leaving 13 bases of the junction unmatched. CDR3 in amino acids: CSARRPTGPYQETQYF. In DNA, the CDR3 is TGCAGTGCCAGACGCCCGACAGGGCCGTACCAAGAGACCCAGTACTTC.

The sample holds many counts of this clonotype. The CDR3 protein is CASSVGASGGEEQYF. The CDR3 nucleotides read TGTGCCAGCAGCGTAGGGGCTAGCGGGGGGGAAGAGCAGTACTTC. V and J are TRBV9 and TRBJ2-7; 12 nucleotides match TRBD2. Trimming at V came to 0 bases and at J to 7 bases, leaving 5 bases not matched to a gene. CDR3 length equals 15 residues. Germline V lookup: CDR1 SGDLS, CDR2 YYNGEE.

This clonotype was observed a handful of times. This chain links TRBV7-2 with TRBJ2-3; 12 bases are shared with TRBD2. CDR1 and CDR2 (germline): SGHTA, FQGNSA. Trimming took 0 bases from V and 6 from J; bases not matched to a gene: 4. This CDR3 has 16 amino acids. The CDR3: CASSLAGTSGLDTQYF. The CDR3 region has the DNA TGTGCCAGCAGCTTAGCTGGGACTAGCGGGCTGGATACGCAGTATTTT.

This clonotype was detected ten times or more. The chain carries TRBV20-1 and TRBJ1-5; no reliable D call. Trimming cost V 1 base and J 1 base, with 11 bases left between them. CDR1 is DFQATT, CDR2 SNEGSKA, per germline (reference sequence). CDR3 length: 15 amino acids. CDR3: CSARVGVRSNQPQHF. In DNA form, the CDR3 reads TGCAGTGCTAGAGTCGGGGTAAGAAGCAATCAGCCCCAGCATTTT.

The chain couples TRBV11-2 to TRBJ1-6; the match to TRBD1 covers 11 bases. J gave up 8 bases and V 5 bases, and 11 bases lay outside the gene matches. The CDR3 totals 17 residues. Germline assignment: CDR1 SGHAT and CDR2 FQNNGV. This chain's CDR3 is CASSPRTGGTRDSPLHF. CDR3 nucleotide sequence: TGTGCCAGCAGCCCGAGGACAGGGGGCACAAGGGATTCACCCCTCCACTTT. The full variable domain, in which reference TRBV11-2 and TRBJ1-6 provide the parts outside the CDR3, is EAGVAQSPRYKIIEKRQSVAFWCNPISGHATLYWYQQILGQGPKLLIQFQNNGVVDDSQLPKDRFSAERLKGVDSTLKIQPAKLEDSAVYLCASSPRTGGTRDSPLHFGNGTRLTVT.

This clonotype has more than one count but fewer than ten. The chain couples TRBV3-1 to TRBJ2-2; perhaps TRBD2 as D (6 bases). Germline loops: CDR1 LGHDT, CDR2 YNNKEL (reference sequence). V lost 1 base to trimming and J lost 3 bases, with 15 bases between them. This CDR3 region has 17 residues. This chain's CDR3 is CASSQANLAHDTGELFF. The CDR3 coding sequence is TGTGCCAGCAGCCAAGCTAACCTAGCGCATGACACCGGGGAGCTGTTTTTT.

This clonotype has just a few counts. J is TRBJ2-7 and V is TRBV9; a possible D gene is TRBD1 (5 bases). The CDR3 extends over 15 amino acids. Looked up from germline, CDR1 is SGDLS and CDR2 is YYNGEE. V gave up 0 bases and J gave up 2 bases, with 12 bases separating them. Written as DNA, the CDR3 is TGTGCCAGCAGCGTAGATCAGGGTTGGACCTACGAGCAGTACTTC. Its protein is CASSVDQGWTYEQYF.

The chain is built from TRBV4-1 and TRBJ2-4, with 9 bases that match TRBD2. This CDR3 contains 16 residues. Germline lookup yields CDR1 MGHRA and CDR2 YSYEKL. Germline trimming cut 3 bases from V and 0 bases from J; bases unmatched to any gene: 3. This CDR3 is CASSQTSGLAKNIQYF. CDR3 sequence (DNA): TGCGCCAGCAGCCAGACTAGCGGTTTAGCCAAAAACATTCAGTACTTC.

This clonotype was found a few times. V usage is TRBV12-3 or TRBV12-4 and J usage is TRBJ2-1; 12 positions agree with TRBD1. After removal of 5 bases from V and 8 bases from J, the junction contained 7 bases not matched to a gene. This CDR3 is 15 amino acids long. CDR3 coding DNA: TGTGCCAGCAGTCCCCGGGACAGGGGGCGAGATGAGCAGTTCTTC. Encoded protein: CASSPRDRGRDEQFF.

The chain links TRBV4-1 to TRBJ2-1; TRBD1 is a possible D gene (6 bases). The V end lost 2 bases, the J end lost 8 bases, and 16 bases lay between the germline ends. The CDR3 spans 15 residues. Germline-derived CDR1 and CDR2 are MGHRA and YSYEKL. The CDR3 spells CASSQYVATGHEQFF. For the CDR3, the DNA is TGCGCCAGCAGCCAATATGTAGCAACAGGGCATGAGCAGTTCTTC.

The chain employs TRBV2 and TRBJ2-5, with D unclear. This CDR3 comprises 13 residues. Trimming cost V 1 base and J 5 bases, with 8 bases left between them. The germline V gene encodes CDR1 SNHLY and CDR2 FYNNEI. This CDR3 is CASSEGALETQYF. The CDR3 DNA reads TGTGCCAGCAGTGAAGGGGCCCTGGAGACCCAGTACTTC.

The V gene is TRBV18, the J gene TRBJ1-6; the D gene is possibly TRBD1 (5 bases). In germline, CDR1 is KGHSH, CDR2 LQKENI. The CDR3 is 13 residues long. Trimming pared 6 bases from V and 7 bases from J, leaving 10 bases between. CDR3 DNA sequence: TGTGCCAGCTCGCCCGACAGAAATTCACCCCTCCACTTT. Translated: CASSPDRNSPLHF. The whole variable domain, filled in from reference TRBV18 and TRBJ1-6, reads NAGVMQNPRHLVRRRGQEARLRCSPMKGHSHVYWYRQLPEEGLKFMVYLQKENIIDESGMPKERFSAEFPKEGPSILRIQQVVRGDSAAYFCASSPDRNSPLHFGNGTRLTVT.

A few counts support this clonotype. In DNA, the CDR3 is TGTGCCAGCAGCCCGCGGGGGGGCAGTGGGGCCAACGTCCTGACTTTC. Its translation: CASSPRGGSGANVLTF. The chain couples TRBV3-1 to TRBJ2-6; TRBD2 aligns across 9 bases. With 4 bases clipped from V and 3 bases from J, the junction kept 4 bases outside the gene matches. CDR1 is LGHDT, CDR2 YNNKEL, per germline (reference sequence). This CDR3 has 16 residues.

A few counts support this clonotype. The chain has TRBV29-1 and TRBJ2-1, with 12 bases aligning to TRBD2. Germline CDR1 SQVTM, CDR2 ANQGSEA. V lost 5 bases to trimming and J lost 6 bases; unmatched junction nucleotides: 5. The CDR3 is made up of 14 amino acids. CDR3 protein: CSVKLAGGSNEQFF. CDR3 in DNA: TGCAGCGTTAAACTAGCGGGGGGCTCCAATGAGCAGTTCTTC.

This clonotype appeared a few times. The CDR3 nucleotides are TGTGCCAGCAGTCCCAGACAGGGAGGGGAAAAACTGTTTTTT. The encoded protein is CASSPRQGGEKLFF. The chain has TRBV12-3 or TRBV12-4 and TRBJ1-4; 7 nucleotides align to TRBD1. This CDR3 has 14 residues. With V trimmed by 5 bases and J by 8 bases, 8 bases remained unmatched.

The chain is built from TRBV19 and TRBJ1-2, with D perhaps matching TRBD1 (6 bases). Germline CDR1 reads LNHDA; CDR2 reads SQIVND (reference sequence). The CDR3 has 16 amino acids. V was clipped by 0 bases and J by 4 bases, with 15 bases between them. CDR3 DNA: TGTGCCAGTAGTATAGATCGGCAGGGGACGGCCTATGGCTACACCTTC. It specifies CASSIDRQGTAYGYTF. The full variable domain, rest sourced from reference TRBV19 and TRBJ1-2, is DGGITQSPKYLFRKEGQNVTLSCEQNLNHDAMYWYRQDPGQGLRLIYYSQIVNDFQKGDIAEGYSVSREKKESFPLTVTSAQKNPTAFYLCASSIDRQGTAYGYTFGSGTRLTVV.

The CDR3 sequence is CASSSLQGIGNQPQHF. CDR3 coding DNA: TGTGCCAGCAGTTCCTTACAGGGGATAGGCAATCAGCCCCAGCATTTT. This chain joins TRBV27 and TRBJ1-5, with 7 bases that match TRBD1. Germline lookup yields CDR1 MNHEY and CDR2 SMNVEV (reference sequence). This CDR3 is built from 16 residues. The trim removed 4 bases at V and 2 bases at J, leaving 8 bases unmatched.

V and J are TRBV2 and TRBJ2-2, with TRBD2 matching 8 bases. The CDR3 sequence is 17 residues long. The V and J ends lost 5 bases and 2 bases, in that order; junction bases with no gene match: 10. Germline V gene lookup returns CDR1 SNHLY and CDR2 FYNNEI. CDR3 sequence: CASSIPPGLDNTGELFF. DNA for the CDR3: TGTGCCAGCAGTATCCCACCGGGACTAGATAACACCGGGGAGCTGTTTTTT.

This chain links TRBV3-1 with TRBJ2-2; perhaps D is TRBD1 or TRBD2 (5 bases each). CDR3 length: 14 amino acids. The germline V gene has CDR1 LGHDT and CDR2 YNNKEL (reference sequence). The ends were cut back, 4 bases at V and 2 bases at J, with 8 bases in the middle. For the CDR3, the DNA is TGTGCCAGCAGCCCGGGACCAAACACCGGGGAGCTGTTTTTT. Its protein is CASSPGPNTGELFF.

This clonotype was recorded only once. The V gene is TRBV10-3, the J gene TRBJ2-7; TRBD2 matches at 8 bases. V lost 7 bases, J lost 3 bases, and 8 bases stayed unmatched. CDR3 size: 14 residues. CDR1 and CDR2 from the germline V gene are ENHRY and SYGVKD. The CDR3 here is CAIKPREGHYEQYF. Written as DNA, the CDR3 is TGTGCCATCAAACCCCGGGAGGGACACTACGAGCAGTACTTC.

This clonotype was seen repeatedly, ten times or more. This chain uses TRBV7-2 with TRBJ2-7; D not certain. The CDR3 runs 16 residues. V lost 0 bases, J lost 2 bases, and 14 bases lay in between. Germline assignment: CDR1 SGHTA and CDR2 FQGNSA. The CDR3 DNA reads as TGTGCCAGCAGCTTAGCGCTTCGTAACACTGCCTACGAGCAGTACTTC. Protein product: CASSLALRNTAYEQYF.

This clonotype has a handful of counts. The chain uses TRBV5-1 and TRBJ2-2, with D perhaps being TRBD1 or TRBD2 (5 bases each). Germline lookup yields CDR1 SGHRS and CDR2 YFSETQ. Trimming pared 0 bases from V and 7 bases from J, leaving 16 bases between. This CDR3 has 16 residues. The CDR3 coding sequence is TGCGCCAGCAGCTTGGTAACCGGGACCATGGGCGGGGAGCTGTTTTTT. Translated, it gives CASSLVTGTMGGELFF. Complete variable domain (other parts from reference TRBV5-1 and TRBJ2-2): KAGVTQTPRYLIKTRGQQVTLSCSPISGHRSVSWYQQTPGQGLQFLFEYFSETQRNKGNFPGRFSGRQFSNSRSEMNVSTLELGDSALYLCASSLVTGTMGGELFFGEGSRLTVL.

This sequence joins TRBV11-1 and TRBJ2-3; TRBD1 aligns across 7 bases. Germline V CDR1 and CDR2: SGHAT, FQDESV (reference sequence). Trimming took 5 bases from V and 2 from J; bases not matched to a gene: 7. This CDR3 contains 15 residues. The CDR3 DNA follows: TGTGCCAGCAGCGCAAGGGACAGACTCACAGATACGCAGTATTTT. This gives the protein CASSARDRLTDTQYF. The variable domain in full, with the rest retrieved from reference TRBV11-1 and TRBJ2-3, is EAEVAQSPRYKITEKSQAVAFWCDPISGHATLYWYRQILGQGPELLVQFQDESVVDDSQLPKDRFSAERLKGVDSTLKIQPAELGDSAMYLCASSARDRLTDTQYFGPGTRLTVL.

The CDR3 region is CASSPGTSGRAGEQFF. In DNA form, the CDR3 reads TGTGCCAGCAGTCCAGGGACTAGCGGGAGGGCGGGTGAGCAGTTCTTC. This rearrangement joins TRBV27 to TRBJ2-1; 16 nucleotides match TRBD2. Germline loops: CDR1 MNHEY, CDR2 SMNVEV (reference sequence). The length of the CDR3 is 16 residues. V trimming: 5 bases; J trimming: 9 bases; junction bases outside the gene matches: 7.

At least ten counts were recorded for this clonotype. V gene TRBV19 combines with J gene TRBJ2-7, with TRBD2 identical over 12 bases. The CDR3 totals 15 residues. V was clipped by 6 bases and J by 2 bases; unmatched bases: 5. The germline gives CDR1 LNHDA, CDR2 SQIVND (reference sequence). CDR3 DNA sequence: TGTGCCAGTAGCCAGACTAGCGGGAGACCCTACGAGCAGTACTTC. Amino acid sequence: CASSQTSGRPYEQYF.

A few counts support this clonotype. The V and J genes are TRBV14 and TRBJ2-7; TRBD1 agrees at 7 bases. V was pared by 5 bases and J by 1 base, with 8 bases of the junction left unmatched. Germline V gene data show CDR1 as SGHDN and CDR2 as FVKESK. This CDR3 is built from 15 residues. The CDR3 is CASSNKRGLSYEQYF. The CDR3 DNA reads as TGTGCCAGCAGCAATAAAAGGGGGCTGTCCTACGAGCAGTACTTC.

This clonotype was found a few times. The CDR3 sequence: CASSLGGLAGETQYF. The CDR3 DNA reads TGTGCCAGCAGCTTAGGGGGACTAGCGGGAGAGACCCAGTACTTC. V gene TRBV7-2 combines with J gene TRBJ2-5; 12 bases map to TRBD2. The CDR3 length is 15 residues. V gave up 1 base and J gave up 4 bases; unmatched junction bases: 1. Looked up from germline, CDR1 is SGHTA and CDR2 is FQGNSA. Combining the CDR3 with reference TRBV7-2 and TRBJ2-5 gives the whole variable domain GAGVSQSPSNKVTEKGKDVELRCDPISGHTALYWYRQSLGQGLEFLIYFQGNSAPDKSGLPSDRFSAERTGGSVSTLTIQRTQQEDSAVYLCASSLGGLAGETQYFGPGTRLLVL.

The chain recombines TRBV5-1 with TRBJ1-1; 10 nucleotides agree with TRBD1. Per germline, CDR1 SGHRS and CDR2 YFSETQ. The CDR3 sequence is 18 residues long. V lost 2 bases to trimming and J lost 4 bases; unmatched junction nucleotides: 14. In DNA form, the CDR3 reads TGCGCCAGCAGCTTTACCGGCCGGGACAGGGGATGGGGCACTGAAGCTTTCTTT. Its translation: CASSFTGRDRGWGTEAFF.

In DNA form, the CDR3 reads TGTGCCAGCAGTCCCGGGACTAGCGGGTGGACCCAAGAGACCCAGTACTTC. Encoded protein: CASSPGTSGWTQETQYF. This chain connects TRBV12-3 or TRBV12-4 to TRBJ2-5; 12 bases fit TRBD2. J lost 1 base, V lost 5 bases, and 8 bases had no gene match. This CDR3 region has 17 residues.